A single sample gave rise to the 26 T cell receptor beta chains below, sequenced in a study of glioma-infiltrating T cells. The iRepertoire nested amplicon-rescue multiplex PCR amplified TCR alpha and beta CDR3s from RNA. Each CDR3 protein is one row after TCRdb ran MiXCR on the multiplex PCR reads. The profile shows fewer than 200,000 distinct CDR3 sequences, 43% of them singletons. What was sequenced was glioma tissue, nonneoplastic brain tissue, or PBMCs (not recorded which). These TCRs come from a human donor with low-grade glioma or glioblastoma, undergoing nonglioma brain surgery, or in good health (not recorded which).

About this clonotype: Given a much more abundant clone one base away, this may be a read error. The chain employs TRBV15 and TRBJ1-4; TRBD1 aligns across 12 bases. The CDR3 is 17 residues long. CDR1 LNHNV and CDR2 YYDKDF come from the germline V gene (reference sequence). Trimming at V came to 4 bases and at J to 3 bases, leaving 6 bases not matched to a gene. The CDR3 reads CATSIGTGGVSNEKLFF. Written as DNA, the CDR3 is TGTGCCACCAGCATCGGGACAGGGGGCGTCTCTAATGAAAAACTGTTTTTT.

With respect to this clonotype: A much larger clone lies one base from this, so it may be a read error. The chain combines TRBV6-1 with TRBJ2-5; 12 bases align to TRBD2. The CDR3 is made up of 17 amino acids. Per germline, CDR1 MNHNS and CDR2 SASEGT. The DNA for the CDR3 is TGTGCCAGCAGTGAACGCCTAGCGGGAGGGGTTGGAGAGACCAAGTACTTC. It is translated as CASSERLAGGVGETKYF.

This clonotype was seen repeatedly, ten times or more. CDR3 residues: CSARRGLNEKLFF. CDR3 coding DNA: TGCAGTGCTAGGCGGGGTCTTAATGAAAAACTGTTTTTT. The chain employs TRBV20-1 and TRBJ1-4; D is uncertain. CDR3 length equals 13 residues. Germline lookup yields CDR1 DFQATT and CDR2 SNEGSKA (reference sequence). V lost 3 bases, J lost 4 bases, and 9 bases lay in between.

This clonotype showed up just once. The junction departs from germline at one end; a sequencing error may be responsible. The rearrangement joins TRBV27 to TRBJ2-3; a weak D match, TRBD1 (6 bases). The CDR3 is 15 residues long. The germline V gene encodes CDR1 MNHEY and CDR2 SMNVEV (reference sequence). The DNA for the CDR3 is TGTGCCAGCGGTTTACGTAGTGCAGGGGTAGATACGCAGTATTTT. Translation: CASGLRSAGVDTQYF.

For this clonotype: This clone may be a read error of a much larger clone one base away. The chain employs TRBV28 and TRBJ2-7; possible D gene TRBD1, 5 bases. This CDR3 has 14 residues. V dropped 5 bases and J dropped 3 bases, with 14 bases sitting between them. CDR1 MDHEN and CDR2 SYDVKM come from the germline V gene. The CDR3 reads CASSMSGIDYEQYF. DNA for the CDR3: TGTGCCAGCAGTATGTCAGGGATCGACTACGAGCAGTACTTC.

Comments on this clonotype: A much larger clone lies one base from this, so it may be a read error. The chain couples TRBV27 to TRBJ2-7, with D tentatively TRBD2 (7 bases). This CDR3 contains 14 residues. Germline loops: CDR1 MNHEY, CDR2 SMNVEV (reference sequence). With 7 bases removed from V and 2 bases from J, the gap between germline ends came to 15 bases. The DNA of the CDR3 is TGTGCCAGCACGTCGGGGGGCTCGGCCTACGAGCAGTACTTC. This gives the protein CASTSGGSAYEQYF.

This clonotype showed up many times. The V call is TRBV27, the J call TRBJ1-1; 7 nucleotides align to TRBD1. The ends lost 6 bases at V and 6 bases at J; junction bases unmatched: 7. The CDR3 contains 13 residues. Germline loops: CDR1 MNHEY, CDR2 SMNVEV (reference sequence). DNA of the CDR3: TGTGCCAGCAGAAAACAGGGGAGAGCTGAAGCTTTCTTT. This gives the protein CASRKQGRAEAFF.

This clonotype has ten or more counts. The genes are TRBV27 and TRBJ1-1, with D unclear. Trimming left V 5 bases short and J 4 bases short, with 14 bases between. The CDR3 extends over 14 amino acids. Germline CDR1 MNHEY, CDR2 SMNVEV (reference sequence). The CDR3 region has the DNA TGTGCCAGCAGTGAGATTACAAGATCCACTGAAGCTTTCTTT. Its protein is CASSEITRSTEAFF.

The chain is built from TRBV2 and TRBJ2-7, with 10 bases identical to TRBD1. The length of the CDR3 is 15 residues. Germline V gene lookup returns CDR1 SNHLY and CDR2 FYNNEI. V was pared by 6 bases and J by 2 bases, with 7 bases of the junction left unmatched. The chain's CDR3 is CASSAGTGDPYEQYF. The CDR3 bases are TGTGCCAGCAGCGCTGGGACAGGGGACCCCTACGAGCAGTACTTC. Together with reference TRBV2 and TRBJ2-7, the CDR3 gives the full variable domain: EPEVTQTPSHQVTQMGQEVILRCVPISNHLYFYWYRQILGQKVEFLVSFYNNEISEKSEIFDDQFSVERPDGSNFTLKIRSTKLEDSAMYFCASSAGTGDPYEQYFGPGTRLTVT.

With respect to this clonotype: Since a much larger clone is just one base distant, this may be a read error. The rearrangement links TRBV20-1 to TRBJ2-5; no definite D call. The CDR3 consists of 11 residues. Germline loops: CDR1 DFQATT, CDR2 SNEGSKA (reference sequence). The chain's CDR3 is CSALDGETKYF. As DNA, the CDR3 is TGCAGTGCTTTAGACGGTGAGACCAAGTACTTC.

The genes are TRBV29-1 and TRBJ2-1; D possibly corresponds to TRBD2 (6 bases). Trimming left V 4 bases short and J 6 bases short, with 22 bases between. Germline V CDR1 and CDR2: SQVTM, ANQGSEA. This CDR3 has 16 amino acids. The CDR3, as DNA: TGCAGCGTTGGGAGGGCTGTGGGAGCGGGCGGCAATGAGCAGTTCTTC. Protein product: CSVGRAVGAGGNEQFF.

In this sample, this clonotype turned up a few times. V usage is TRBV28 and J usage is TRBJ2-7, with 9 bases that match TRBD1. The CDR3 covers 15 residues. With V trimmed by 4 bases and J by 5 bases, 9 bases remained unmatched. Germline-derived CDR1 and CDR2 are MDHEN and SYDVKM. The DNA of the CDR3 is TGTGCCAGCAGTTCCGGGACAGGGATCACCCACGAGCAGTACTTC. Translated: CASSSGTGITHEQYF.

This chain connects TRBV18 to TRBJ2-1, with D perhaps matching TRBD1 (5 bases). From germline, CDR1 is KGHSH and CDR2 LQKENI. V dropped 2 bases and J dropped 8 bases, with 13 bases sitting between them. This CDR3 is 14 amino acids long. The CDR3 is CASSPTTEGDEQFF. The CDR3 coding sequence is TGTGCCAGCTCACCAACCACGGAAGGGGATGAGCAGTTCTTC.

This clonotype was seen repeatedly, ten times or more. This chain joins TRBV6-1 and TRBJ2-7; 9 bases fit TRBD1. Germline CDR1 MNHNS, CDR2 SASEGT. V was clipped by 1 base and J by 3 bases; unmatched bases: 1. CDR3 length: 14 amino acids. The CDR3 DNA is TGTGCCAGCAGTGAAGGGGGACAGGGCTACGAGCAGTACTTC. This translates into CASSEGGQGYEQYF.

The chain joins TRBV11-2 to TRBJ2-5, with D hard to call. Trimming stripped 2 bases from V and 7 bases from J, with 8 bases between. The CDR3 contains 12 residues. Germline CDR1 SGHAT, CDR2 FQNNGV. CDR3: CASSLFMGTQYF. CDR3 DNA sequence: TGTGCCAGCAGCTTATTCATGGGGACCCAGTACTTC.

The chain has TRBV9 and TRBJ2-5; 9 nucleotides match TRBD2. Unmatched junction bases numbered 13, after V lost 4 bases and J lost 3 bases. This CDR3 region has 17 residues. Germline CDR1 reads SGDLS; CDR2 reads YYNGEE. CDR3 DNA sequence: TGTGCCAGCAGCCCCCGGGGAGCGGGAGGCCCTAAAGAGACCCAGTACTTC. It translates to CASSPRGAGGPKETQYF.

This clonotype has ten or more counts. The chain has TRBV20-1 and TRBJ2-7, with a possible D match to TRBD2 (5 bases). The CDR3 totals 14 residues. CDR1 is DFQATT and CDR2 is SNEGSKA in the germline V gene (reference sequence). The V and J ends lost 3 bases and 5 bases respectively, with 17 bases between them. The CDR3 nucleotides read TGCAGTGCTAGGTTGTTGGCCGGGGTGGACGAGCAGTACTTC. It codes for CSARLLAGVDEQYF.

This clonotype was found many times. This chain's CDR3 is CSARGPNTEAFF. The DNA for the CDR3 is TGCAGTGCTAGAGGCCCGAACACTGAAGCTTTCTTT. This chain links TRBV20-1 with TRBJ1-1; no reliable D call. This CDR3 spans 12 amino acids. Germline V gene data show CDR1 as DFQATT and CDR2 as SNEGSKA (reference sequence). V lost 1 base, J lost 1 base, and 4 bases lay in between.

Of note for this clonotype: A read error is possible here, since a much larger clone lies one base away. CDR3 sequence (DNA): TGTGCCATCAGTGAGACAACCGGGACAGGGGAATCGGGCTGCACCTTC. Translation: CAISETTGTGESGCTF. This chain joins TRBV10-3 and TRBJ1-2; 10 bases align to TRBD1. The CDR3 covers 16 residues. The germline V gene encodes CDR1 ENHRY and CDR2 SYGVKD.

This clonotype was seen more than once but under ten times. The CDR3 is CASNQAGGRTDTQYF. In DNA, the CDR3 is TGTGCCAGCAATCAAGCGGGAGGACGCACAGATACGCAGTATTTT. This chain joins TRBV3-1 and TRBJ2-3, with 9 nucleotides matching TRBD2. V gave up 7 bases and J gave up 1 base; unmatched junction bases: 6. The CDR3 runs to 15 residues. CDR1 and CDR2 (germline): LGHDT, YNNKEL (reference sequence).

V usage is TRBV28 and J usage is TRBJ2-5; either TRBD1 or TRBD2 may fit D (6 bases each). The CDR3 covers 16 residues. V gave up 5 bases and J gave up 0 bases, with 16 bases separating them. The germline CDR1 and CDR2 sequences are MDHEN and SYDVKM. In DNA, the CDR3 is TGTGCCAGCAGTGGGCCTGCGGGACAATACCAAGAGACCCAGTACTTC. The encoded protein is CASSGPAGQYQETQYF.

The table lists this clonotype with many counts. The V and J genes are TRBV19 and TRBJ2-7; 8 nucleotides align to TRBD2. Germline CDR1 LNHDA, CDR2 SQIVND (reference sequence). The CDR3 is 15 residues long. V shed 3 bases, J shed 3 bases, and the junction held 7 bases outside the gene matches. The CDR3 DNA follows: TGTGCCAGTAGTATGGGACTAGATTTTAGCTACGAGCAGTACTTC. Protein: CASSMGLDFSYEQYF.

Notes on this clonotype: One end of the junction fails to match germline, which may point to a read error. V usage is TRBV12-3 or TRBV12-4 and J usage is TRBJ1-5; possibly TRBD1 for D (5 bases). This CDR3 has 14 residues. The CDR3 DNA follows: TGTGCCAGCAGTTTGAGTGGGACCGGCCAGCCCCATCATTTT. This gives the protein CASSLSGTGQPHHF.

To note about this clonotype: Given a much more abundant clone one base away, this may be a read error. In DNA, the CDR3 is TGTGCCAGCAGTTTTGAAGATACGCAGTATTTT. Translating gives CASSFEDTQYF. This chain links TRBV12-3 or TRBV12-4 with TRBJ2-3; D ambiguous. The V gene lost 3 bases and the J gene lost 5 bases, with 3 bases spanning the gap. CDR3 length: 11 amino acids.

The CDR3 reads CASSPRDATYEQYF. CDR3 DNA: TGTGCCAGCAGCCCCCGGGACGCAACCTACGAGCAGTACTTC. The rearrangement joins TRBV7-9 to TRBJ2-7; either TRBD1 or TRBD2 may supply D (5 bases each). CDR1 and CDR2 (germline): SEHNR, FQNEAQ (reference sequence). This CDR3 has 14 amino acids. With 5 bases removed from V and 2 bases from J, the gap between germline ends came to 13 bases.

Notes on this clonotype: This could be a read error, since a much larger clone is one nucleotide away. The J gene is TRBJ2-5, the V gene TRBV7-2; TRBD2 might be the D (6 bases). Germline V gene lookup returns CDR1 SGHTA and CDR2 FQGNSA. V dropped 1 base and J dropped 6 bases, with 12 bases sitting between them. The CDR3 length is 14 residues. The CDR3 protein is CASSLGLGVQTQYF. The CDR3 coding sequence is TGTGCCAGCAGCTTAGGACTAGGGGTACAGACCCAGTACTTC. The full variable domain, completed using reference TRBV7-2 and TRBJ2-5, is GAGVSQSPSNKVTEKGKDVELRCDPISGHTALYWYRQSLGQGLEFLIYFQGNSAPDKSGLPSDRFSAERTGGSVSTLTIQRTQQEDSAVYLCASSLGLGVQTQYFGPGTRLLVL.